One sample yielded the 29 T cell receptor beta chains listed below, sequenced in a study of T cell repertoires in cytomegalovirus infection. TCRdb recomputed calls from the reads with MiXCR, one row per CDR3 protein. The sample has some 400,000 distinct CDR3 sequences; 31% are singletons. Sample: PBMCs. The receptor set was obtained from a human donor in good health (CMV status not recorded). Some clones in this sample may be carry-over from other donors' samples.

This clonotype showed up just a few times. CDR3 residues: CASSQEGRPMNTEAFF. As DNA, the CDR3 is TGCGCCAGCAGCCAAGAAGGGAGGCCCATGAACACTGAAGCTTTCTTT. This chain uses TRBV4-1 with TRBJ1-1, with no clear D. The CDR3 sequence is 16 residues long. Germline-derived CDR1 and CDR2 are MGHRA and YSYEKL. V was shortened by 0 bases and J by 0 bases, with 11 bases between the two germline ends.

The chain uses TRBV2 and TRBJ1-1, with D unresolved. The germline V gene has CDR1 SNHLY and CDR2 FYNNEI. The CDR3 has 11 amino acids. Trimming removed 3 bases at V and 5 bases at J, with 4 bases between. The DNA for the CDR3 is TGTGCCAGCAGTGATCCAACTGAAGCTTTCTTT. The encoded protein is CASSDPTEAFF.

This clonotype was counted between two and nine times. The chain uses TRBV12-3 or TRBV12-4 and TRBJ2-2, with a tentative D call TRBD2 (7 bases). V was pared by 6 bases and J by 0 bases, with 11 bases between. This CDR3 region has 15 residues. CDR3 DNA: TGTGCCAGCAGGAGGGGGGGTTCGAACACCGGGGAGCTGTTTTTT. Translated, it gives CASRRGGSNTGELFF.

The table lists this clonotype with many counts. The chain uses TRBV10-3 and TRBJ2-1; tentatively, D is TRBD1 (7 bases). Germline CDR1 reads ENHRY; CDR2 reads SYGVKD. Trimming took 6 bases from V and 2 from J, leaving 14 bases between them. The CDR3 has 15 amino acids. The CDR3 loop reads CAISSSGGTYNEQFF. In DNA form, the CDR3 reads TGTGCCATCAGCTCCTCAGGGGGGACCTACAATGAGCAGTTCTTC.

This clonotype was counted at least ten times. The CDR3 nucleotides read TGTGCCAGCAGGGGACCCGTAGGAAAACTGTTTTTT. Amino acids: CASRGPVGKLFF. The V and J genes are TRBV6-1 and TRBJ1-4, with a possible D match to TRBD1 (5 bases). The CDR3 is 12 residues long. Germline CDR1 reads MNHNS; CDR2 reads SASEGT. Trimming took off 6 bases at V and 10 bases at J, with 12 bases between the two ends.

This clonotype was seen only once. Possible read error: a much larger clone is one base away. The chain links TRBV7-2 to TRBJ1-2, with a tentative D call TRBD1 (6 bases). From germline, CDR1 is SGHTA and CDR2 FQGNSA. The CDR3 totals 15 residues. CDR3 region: CSSSRSTGLNYGYTF. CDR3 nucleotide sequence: TGTTCCAGCAGCCGATCGACAGGCCTAAACTATGGCTACACCTTC.

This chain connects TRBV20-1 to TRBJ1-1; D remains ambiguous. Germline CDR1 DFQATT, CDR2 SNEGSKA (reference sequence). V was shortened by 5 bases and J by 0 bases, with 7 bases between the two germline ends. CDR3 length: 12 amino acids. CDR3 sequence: CSAVHLNTEAFF. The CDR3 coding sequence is TGCAGTGCTGTACATTTGAACACTGAAGCTTTCTTT.

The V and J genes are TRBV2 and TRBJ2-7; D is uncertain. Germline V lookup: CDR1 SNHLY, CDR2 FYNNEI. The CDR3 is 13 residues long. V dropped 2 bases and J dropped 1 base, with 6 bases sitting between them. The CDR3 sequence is CASSESRSYEQYF. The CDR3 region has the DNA TGTGCCAGCAGTGAAAGCCGATCCTACGAGCAGTACTTC.

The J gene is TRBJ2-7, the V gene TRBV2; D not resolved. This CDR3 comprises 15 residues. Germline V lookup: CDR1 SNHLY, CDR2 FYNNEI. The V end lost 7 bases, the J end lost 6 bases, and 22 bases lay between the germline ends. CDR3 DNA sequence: TGTGCCAGCAAGGCCGGTGGAGTTACGTGGGGCGAGCAGTACTTC. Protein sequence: CASKAGGVTWGEQYF.

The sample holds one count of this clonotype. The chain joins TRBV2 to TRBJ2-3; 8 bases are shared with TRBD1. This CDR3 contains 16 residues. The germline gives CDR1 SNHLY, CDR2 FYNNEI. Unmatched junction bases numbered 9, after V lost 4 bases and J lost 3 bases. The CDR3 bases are TGTGCCAGCAGTGGGACACAGGGGGTTGGTACAGATACGCAGTATTTT. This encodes CASSGTQGVGTDTQYF.

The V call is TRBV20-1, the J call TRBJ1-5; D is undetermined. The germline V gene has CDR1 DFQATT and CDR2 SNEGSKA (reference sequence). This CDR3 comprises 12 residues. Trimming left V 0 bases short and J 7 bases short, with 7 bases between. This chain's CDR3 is CSAREGVQPQHF. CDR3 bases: TGCAGTGCTAGAGAAGGCGTCCAGCCCCAGCATTTT.

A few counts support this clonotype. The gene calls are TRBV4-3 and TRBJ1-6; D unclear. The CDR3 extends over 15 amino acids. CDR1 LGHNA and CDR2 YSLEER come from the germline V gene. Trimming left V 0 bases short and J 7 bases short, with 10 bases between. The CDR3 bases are TGCGCCAGCAGCCAAGATAAGGCCAGAAATTCACCCCTCCACTTT. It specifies CASSQDKARNSPLHF.

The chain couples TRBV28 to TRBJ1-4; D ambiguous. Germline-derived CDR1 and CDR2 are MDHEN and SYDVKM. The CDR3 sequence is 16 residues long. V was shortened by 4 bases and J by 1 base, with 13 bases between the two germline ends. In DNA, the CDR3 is TGTGCCAGCAGTTCCCTGCCTCGGGGAACTAATGAAAAACTGTTTTTT. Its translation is CASSSLPRGTNEKLFF. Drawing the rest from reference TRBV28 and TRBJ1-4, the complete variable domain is DVKVTQSSRYLVKRTGEKVFLECVQDMDHENMFWYRQDPGLGLRLIYFSYDVKMKEKGDIPEGYSVSREKKERFSLILESASTNQTSMYLCASSSLPRGTNEKLFFGSGTQLSVL.

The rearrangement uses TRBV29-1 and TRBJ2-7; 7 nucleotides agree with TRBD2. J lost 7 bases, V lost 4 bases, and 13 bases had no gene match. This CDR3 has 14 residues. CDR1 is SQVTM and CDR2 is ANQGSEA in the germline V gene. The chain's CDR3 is CSVGRGVGLGEQYF. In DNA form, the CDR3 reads TGCAGCGTTGGGAGAGGGGTAGGACTAGGAGAGCAGTACTTC.

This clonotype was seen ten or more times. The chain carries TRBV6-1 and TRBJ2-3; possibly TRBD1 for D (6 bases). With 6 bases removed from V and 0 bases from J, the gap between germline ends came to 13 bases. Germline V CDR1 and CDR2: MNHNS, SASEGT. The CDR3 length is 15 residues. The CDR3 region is CASSQWTASTDTQYF. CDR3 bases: TGTGCCAGCAGCCAATGGACAGCTAGCACAGATACGCAGTATTTT.

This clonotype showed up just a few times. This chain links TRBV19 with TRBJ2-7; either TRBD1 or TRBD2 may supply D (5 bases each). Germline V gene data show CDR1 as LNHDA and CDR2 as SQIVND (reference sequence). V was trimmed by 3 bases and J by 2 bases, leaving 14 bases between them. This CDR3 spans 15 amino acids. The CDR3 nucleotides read TGTGCCAGTAGTATCCGGGGACCGGTCCCCTACGAGCAGTACTTC. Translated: CASSIRGPVPYEQYF.

CDR3: CSAGLTDTQYF. CDR3 sequence (DNA): TGCAGTGCTGGTCTCACAGATACGCAGTATTTT. V and J are TRBV20-1 and TRBJ2-3; D not resolved. Germline values: CDR1 DFQATT, CDR2 SNEGSKA (reference sequence). This CDR3 comprises 11 residues. Trimming took off 5 bases at V and 2 bases at J, with 5 bases between the two ends.

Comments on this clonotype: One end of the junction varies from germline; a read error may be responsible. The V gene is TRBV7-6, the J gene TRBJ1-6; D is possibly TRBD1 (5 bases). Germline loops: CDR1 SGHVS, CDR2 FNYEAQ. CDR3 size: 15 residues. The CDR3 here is CASSPSAGVNSPLQF. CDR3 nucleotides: TGTGCCAGCAGCCCCTCCGCGGGGGTGAACTCACCCCTCCAATTT. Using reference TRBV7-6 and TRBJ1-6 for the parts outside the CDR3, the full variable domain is GAGVSQSPRYKVTKRGQDVALRCDPISGHVSLYWYRQALGQGPEFLTYFNYEAQQDKSGLPNDRFSAERPEGSISTLTIQRTEQRDSAMYRCASSPSAGVNSPLQFGNGTRLTVT.

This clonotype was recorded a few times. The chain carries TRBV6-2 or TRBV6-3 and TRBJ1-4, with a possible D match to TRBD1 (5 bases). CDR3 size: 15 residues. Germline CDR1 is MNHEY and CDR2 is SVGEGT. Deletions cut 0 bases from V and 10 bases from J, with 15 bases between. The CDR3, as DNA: TGTGCCAGCAGTTACTCGATAACCGGCGGGGGAAAACTGTTTTTT. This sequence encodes CASSYSITGGGKLFF.

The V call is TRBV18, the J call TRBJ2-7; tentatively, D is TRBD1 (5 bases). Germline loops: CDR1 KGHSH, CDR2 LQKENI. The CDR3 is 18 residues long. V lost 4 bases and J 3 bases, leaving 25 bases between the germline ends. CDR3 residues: CASSHAPRRDGISYEQYF. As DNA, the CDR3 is TGTGCCAGCTCACACGCCCCGCGCAGGGATGGGATTAGCTACGAGCAGTACTTC. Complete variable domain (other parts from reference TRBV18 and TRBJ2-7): NAGVMQNPRHLVRRRGQEARLRCSPMKGHSHVYWYRQLPEEGLKFMVYLQKENIIDESGMPKERFSAEFPKEGPSILRIQQVVRGDSAAYFCASSHAPRRDGISYEQYFGPGTRLTVT.

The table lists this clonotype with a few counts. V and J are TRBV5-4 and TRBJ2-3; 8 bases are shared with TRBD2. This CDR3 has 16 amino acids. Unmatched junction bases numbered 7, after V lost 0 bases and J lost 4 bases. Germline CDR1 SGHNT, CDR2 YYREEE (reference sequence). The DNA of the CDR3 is TGTGCCAGCAGCTTGGAAGGGACTAGGAAGCCAGATACGCAGTATTTT. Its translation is CASSLEGTRKPDTQYF.

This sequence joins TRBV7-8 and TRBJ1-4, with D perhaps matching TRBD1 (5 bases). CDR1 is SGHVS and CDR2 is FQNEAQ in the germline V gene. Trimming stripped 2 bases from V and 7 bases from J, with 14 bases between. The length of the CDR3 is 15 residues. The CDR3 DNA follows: TGTGCCAGCAGCTTATGGCAGGGTCCTACTGAAAAACTGTTTTTT. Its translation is CASSLWQGPTEKLFF.

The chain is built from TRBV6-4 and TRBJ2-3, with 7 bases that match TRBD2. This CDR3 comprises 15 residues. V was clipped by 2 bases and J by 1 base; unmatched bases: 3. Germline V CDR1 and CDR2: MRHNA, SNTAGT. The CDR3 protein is CASSDEAGGTDTQYF. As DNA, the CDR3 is TGTGCCAGCAGTGACGAGGCGGGGGGCACAGATACGCAGTATTTT.

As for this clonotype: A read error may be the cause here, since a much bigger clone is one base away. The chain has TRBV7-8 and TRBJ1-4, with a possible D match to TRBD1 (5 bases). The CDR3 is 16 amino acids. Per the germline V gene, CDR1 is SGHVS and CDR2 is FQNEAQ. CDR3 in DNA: TGTACCAGCAGACAGCAGGGATTTGCTACTAATGAAAAACTGTTTTTT. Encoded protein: CTSRQQGFATNEKLFF.

The CDR3 sequence: CASSLEIHTSWDTQYF. In nucleotides, the CDR3 is TGTGCCAGCAGCTTAGAGATCCATACGAGCTGGGATACGCAGTATTTT. The gene calls are TRBV7-2 and TRBJ2-3; no clear D. The germline V gene has CDR1 SGHTA and CDR2 FQGNSA. Trimming took 1 base from V and 6 from J, leaving 17 bases between them. This CDR3 has 16 amino acids.

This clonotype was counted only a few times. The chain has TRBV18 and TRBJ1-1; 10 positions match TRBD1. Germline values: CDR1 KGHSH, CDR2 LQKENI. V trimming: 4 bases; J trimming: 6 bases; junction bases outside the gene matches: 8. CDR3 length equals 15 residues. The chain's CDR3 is CASSQMGQGMAEAFF. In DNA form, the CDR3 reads TGTGCCAGCTCACAGATGGGACAGGGGATGGCTGAAGCTTTCTTT.

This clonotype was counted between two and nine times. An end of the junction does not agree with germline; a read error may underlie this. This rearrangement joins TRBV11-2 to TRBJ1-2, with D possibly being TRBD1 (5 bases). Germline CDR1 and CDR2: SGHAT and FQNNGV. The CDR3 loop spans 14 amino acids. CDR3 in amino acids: CASSPGHRWPSWIF. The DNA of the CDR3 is TGTGCCAGCAGCCCAGGGCACAGGTGGCCCTCCTGGATCTTC.

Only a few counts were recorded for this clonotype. The CDR3: CSAGREETQYF. The CDR3 bases are TGCAGTGCTGGCAGGGAAGAGACCCAGTACTTC. The V and J genes are TRBV20-1 and TRBJ2-5; possible D gene TRBD1, 5 bases. This CDR3 is 11 amino acids long. V was trimmed by 5 bases and J by 3 bases, leaving 7 bases between them. Looked up from germline, CDR1 is DFQATT and CDR2 is SNEGSKA (reference sequence).

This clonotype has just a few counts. CDR3 bases: TGTGCCACCAGCAGAGGGACAGCCAATCAGCCCCAGCATTTT. Its translation: CATSRGTANQPQHF. This sequence joins TRBV15 and TRBJ1-5, with D perhaps matching TRBD1 (6 bases). This CDR3 contains 14 residues. The V gene's germline CDR1 is LNHNV and CDR2 YYDKDF (reference sequence). V gave up 1 base and J gave up 3 bases, with 7 bases separating them.